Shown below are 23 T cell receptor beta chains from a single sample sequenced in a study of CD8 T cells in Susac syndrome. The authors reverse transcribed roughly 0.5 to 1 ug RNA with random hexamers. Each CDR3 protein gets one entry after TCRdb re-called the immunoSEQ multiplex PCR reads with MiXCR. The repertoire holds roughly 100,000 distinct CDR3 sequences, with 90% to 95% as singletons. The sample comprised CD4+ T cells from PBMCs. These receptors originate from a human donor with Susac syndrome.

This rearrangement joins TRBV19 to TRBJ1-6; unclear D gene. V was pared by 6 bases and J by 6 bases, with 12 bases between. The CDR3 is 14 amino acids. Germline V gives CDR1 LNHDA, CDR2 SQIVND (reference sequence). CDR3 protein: CASSIRRPNSPLHF. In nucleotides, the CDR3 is TGTGCCAGTAGCATCAGGCGTCCTAATTCACCCCTCCACTTT.

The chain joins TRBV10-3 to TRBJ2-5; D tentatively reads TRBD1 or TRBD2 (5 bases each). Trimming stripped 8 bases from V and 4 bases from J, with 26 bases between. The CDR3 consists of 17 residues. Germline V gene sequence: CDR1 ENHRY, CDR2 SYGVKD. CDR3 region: CAIGGGGGLGGGETQYF. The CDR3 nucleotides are TGTGCCATCGGGGGTGGAGGAGGACTCGGCGGAGGAGAGACCCAGTACTTC.

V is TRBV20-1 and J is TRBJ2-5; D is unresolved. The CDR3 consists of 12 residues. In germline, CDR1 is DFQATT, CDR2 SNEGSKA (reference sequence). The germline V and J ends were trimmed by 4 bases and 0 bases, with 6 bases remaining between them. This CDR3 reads CSAMRDQETQYF. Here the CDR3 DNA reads TGCAGTGCTATGAGAGACCAAGAGACCCAGTACTTC.

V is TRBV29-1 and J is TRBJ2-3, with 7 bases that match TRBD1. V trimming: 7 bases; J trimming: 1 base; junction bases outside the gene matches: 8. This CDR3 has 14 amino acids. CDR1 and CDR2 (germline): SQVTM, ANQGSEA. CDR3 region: CSASDRVGTDTQYF. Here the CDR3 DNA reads TGCAGCGCATCCGACAGGGTGGGCACAGATACGCAGTATTTT.

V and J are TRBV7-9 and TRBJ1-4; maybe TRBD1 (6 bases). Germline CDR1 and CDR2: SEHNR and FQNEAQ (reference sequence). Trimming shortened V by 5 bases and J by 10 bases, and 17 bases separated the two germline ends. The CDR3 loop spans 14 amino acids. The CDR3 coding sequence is TGTGCCAGCAGCCCACACAGGGACGAAAGAAAACTGTTTTTT. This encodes CASSPHRDERKLFF.

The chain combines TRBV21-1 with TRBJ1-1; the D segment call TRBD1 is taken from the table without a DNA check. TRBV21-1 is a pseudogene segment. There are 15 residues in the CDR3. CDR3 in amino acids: CASSKAGQPNTEAFF. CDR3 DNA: TGTGCCAGCAGCAAAGCGGGACAGCCAAACACTGAAGCTTTCTTT.

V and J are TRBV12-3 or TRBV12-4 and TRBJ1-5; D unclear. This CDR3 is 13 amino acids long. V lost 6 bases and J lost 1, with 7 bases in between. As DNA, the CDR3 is TGTGCCAGCAGACGGTCCAGCAATCAGCCCCAGCATTTT. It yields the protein CASRRSSNQPQHF.

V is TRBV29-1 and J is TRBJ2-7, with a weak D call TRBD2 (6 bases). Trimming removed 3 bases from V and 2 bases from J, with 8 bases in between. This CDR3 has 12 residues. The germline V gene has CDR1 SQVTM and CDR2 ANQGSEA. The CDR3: CSVEGEAYEQYF. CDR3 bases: TGCAGCGTTGAGGGGGAGGCCTACGAGCAGTACTTC.

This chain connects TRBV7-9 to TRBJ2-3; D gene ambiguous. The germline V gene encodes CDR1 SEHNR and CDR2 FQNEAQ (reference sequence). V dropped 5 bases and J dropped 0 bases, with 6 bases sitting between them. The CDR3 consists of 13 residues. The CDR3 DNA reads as TGTGCCAGCAGCCCTGTCAGCACAGATACGCAGTATTTT. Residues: CASSPVSTDTQYF.

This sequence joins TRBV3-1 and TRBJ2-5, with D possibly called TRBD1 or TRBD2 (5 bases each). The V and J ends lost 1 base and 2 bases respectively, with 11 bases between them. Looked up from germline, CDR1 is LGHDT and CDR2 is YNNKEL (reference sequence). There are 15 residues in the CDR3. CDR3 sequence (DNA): TGTGCCAGCAGCCAAGCGGGACGGTGGCAAGAGACCCAGTACTTC. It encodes CASSQAGRWQETQYF.

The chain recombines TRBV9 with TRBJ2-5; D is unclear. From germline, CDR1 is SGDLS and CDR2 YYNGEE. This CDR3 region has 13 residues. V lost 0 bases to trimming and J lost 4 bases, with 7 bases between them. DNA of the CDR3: TGTGCCAGCAGCGTAGGGGGTCTAGAGACCCAGTACTTC. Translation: CASSVGGLETQYF.

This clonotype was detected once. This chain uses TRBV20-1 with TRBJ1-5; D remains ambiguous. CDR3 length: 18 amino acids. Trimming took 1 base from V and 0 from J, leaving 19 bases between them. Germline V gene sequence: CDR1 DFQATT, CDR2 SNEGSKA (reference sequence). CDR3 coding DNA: TGCAGTGCTAGAGCGGAAGGGCAGCCACAACATAGCAATCAGCCCCAGCATTTT. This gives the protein CSARAEGQPQHSNQPQHF.

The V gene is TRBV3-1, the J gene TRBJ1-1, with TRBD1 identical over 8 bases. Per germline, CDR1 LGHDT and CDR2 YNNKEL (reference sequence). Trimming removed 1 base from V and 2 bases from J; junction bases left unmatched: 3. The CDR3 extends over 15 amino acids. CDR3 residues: CASSQGGQGNTEAFF. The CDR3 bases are TGTGCCAGCAGCCAAGGCGGACAGGGCAACACTGAAGCTTTCTTT.

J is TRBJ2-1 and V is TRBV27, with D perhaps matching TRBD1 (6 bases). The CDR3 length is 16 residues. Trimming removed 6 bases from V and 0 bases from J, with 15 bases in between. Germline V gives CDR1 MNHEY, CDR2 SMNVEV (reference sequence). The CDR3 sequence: CASRRMGASSYNEQFF. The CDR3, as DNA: TGTGCCAGCAGGAGGATGGGGGCGAGCTCCTACAATGAGCAGTTCTTC.

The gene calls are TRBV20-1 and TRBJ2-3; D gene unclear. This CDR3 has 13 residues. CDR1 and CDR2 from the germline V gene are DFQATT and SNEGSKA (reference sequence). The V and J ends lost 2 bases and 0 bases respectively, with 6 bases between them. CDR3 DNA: TGCAGTGCTAGATCCGGGAGCACAGATACGCAGTATTTT. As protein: CSARSGSTDTQYF.

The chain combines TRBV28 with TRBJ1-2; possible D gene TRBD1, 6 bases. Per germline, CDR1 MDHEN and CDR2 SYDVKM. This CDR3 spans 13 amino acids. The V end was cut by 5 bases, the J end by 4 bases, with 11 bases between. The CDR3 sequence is CASSGDRLYGYTF. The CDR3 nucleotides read TGTGCCAGCAGTGGCGACAGGCTCTATGGCTACACCTTC.

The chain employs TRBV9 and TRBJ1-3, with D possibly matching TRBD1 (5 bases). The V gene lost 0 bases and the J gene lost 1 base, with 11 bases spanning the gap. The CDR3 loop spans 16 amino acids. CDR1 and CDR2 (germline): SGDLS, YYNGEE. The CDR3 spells CASSVGAGGSGNTIYF. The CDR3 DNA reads TGTGCCAGCAGCGTAGGGGCGGGGGGTTCTGGAAACACCATATATTTT.

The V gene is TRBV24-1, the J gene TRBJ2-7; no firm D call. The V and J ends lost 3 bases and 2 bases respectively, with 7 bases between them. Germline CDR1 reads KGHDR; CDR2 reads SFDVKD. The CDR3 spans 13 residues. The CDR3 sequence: CATSDPITYEQYF. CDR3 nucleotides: TGTGCCACCAGTGATCCGATTACCTACGAGCAGTACTTC.

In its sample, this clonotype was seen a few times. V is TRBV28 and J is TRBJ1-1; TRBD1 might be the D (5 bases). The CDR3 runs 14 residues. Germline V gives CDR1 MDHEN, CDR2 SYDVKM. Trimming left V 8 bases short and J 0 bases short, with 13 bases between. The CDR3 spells CASVAGPMNTEAFF. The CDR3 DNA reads TGTGCCAGCGTTGCAGGGCCGATGAACACTGAAGCTTTCTTT.

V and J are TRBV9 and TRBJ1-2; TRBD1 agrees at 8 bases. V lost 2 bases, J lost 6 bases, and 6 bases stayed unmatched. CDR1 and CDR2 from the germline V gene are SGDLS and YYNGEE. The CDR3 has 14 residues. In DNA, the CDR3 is TGTGCCAGCAGCGTTGGACAGGGAGTGGATGGCTACACCTTC. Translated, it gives CASSVGQGVDGYTF.

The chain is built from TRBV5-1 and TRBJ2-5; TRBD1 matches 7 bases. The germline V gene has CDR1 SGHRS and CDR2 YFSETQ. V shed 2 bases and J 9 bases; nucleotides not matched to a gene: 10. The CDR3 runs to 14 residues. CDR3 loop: CASSFSGTAEPQYF. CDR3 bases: TGCGCCAGCAGCTTCTCCGGGACAGCTGAGCCCCAGTACTTC.

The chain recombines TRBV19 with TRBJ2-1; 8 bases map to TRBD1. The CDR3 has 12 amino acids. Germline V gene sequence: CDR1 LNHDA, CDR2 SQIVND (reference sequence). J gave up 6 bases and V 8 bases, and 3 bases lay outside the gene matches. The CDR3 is CASGQGGNEQFF. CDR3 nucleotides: TGTGCCAGTGGACAGGGAGGCAATGAGCAGTTCTTC.

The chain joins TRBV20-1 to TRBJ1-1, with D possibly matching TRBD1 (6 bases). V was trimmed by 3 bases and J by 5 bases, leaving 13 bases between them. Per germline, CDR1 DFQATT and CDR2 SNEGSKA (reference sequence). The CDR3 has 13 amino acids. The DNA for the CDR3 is TGCAGTGCTAGGCGGGGGGCGGGAACTGAAGCTTTCTTT. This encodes CSARRGAGTEAFF.